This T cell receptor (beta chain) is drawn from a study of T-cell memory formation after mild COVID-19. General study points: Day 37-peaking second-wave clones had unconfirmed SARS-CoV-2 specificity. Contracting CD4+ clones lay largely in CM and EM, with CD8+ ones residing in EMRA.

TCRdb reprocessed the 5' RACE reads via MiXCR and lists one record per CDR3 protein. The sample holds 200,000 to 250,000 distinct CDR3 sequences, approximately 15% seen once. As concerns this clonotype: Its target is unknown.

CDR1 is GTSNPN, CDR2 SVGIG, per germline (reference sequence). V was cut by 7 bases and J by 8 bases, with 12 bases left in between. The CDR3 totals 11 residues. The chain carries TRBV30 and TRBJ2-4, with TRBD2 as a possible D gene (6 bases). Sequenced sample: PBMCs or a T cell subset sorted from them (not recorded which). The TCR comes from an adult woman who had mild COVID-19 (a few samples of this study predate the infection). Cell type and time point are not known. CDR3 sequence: CASATGDIQYF. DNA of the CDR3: TGTGCCTCCGCAACGGGGGACATTCAGTACTTC.